In this sample, the clone carrying this T cell receptor delta chain is medium-sized (0.01 to 0.1%). Its specificity is not known. The sample originates from a study of gammadelta T cells in human blood. General study results and limits: Polyclonal expansion of innate γδ T cells after birth appeared microbially driven.

TCRdb reprocessed the RT-PCR reads using CATT. The profile shows roughly 700 delta-chain clones, 12% to 15% of them singletons. The CDR3 is 25 amino acids. V was clipped by 0 bases and J by 2 bases; unmatched bases: 33. CDR1 TSWWSYY and CDR2 QGS come from the germline V gene. The chain uses TRDV1 and TRDJ1; 7 bases match TRDD2. Sequencing used non-Vgamma9Vdelta2 gamma-delta T cells from adult blood. The source is a human donor. The CDR3 nucleotides are TGTGCTCTTGGGGAACTCGCCCCCCATTCCTACGTTCCCTGGGCCCACAACCGTTGGACCGATAAACTCATCTTT. It translates to CALGELAPHSYVPWAHNRWTDKLIF.